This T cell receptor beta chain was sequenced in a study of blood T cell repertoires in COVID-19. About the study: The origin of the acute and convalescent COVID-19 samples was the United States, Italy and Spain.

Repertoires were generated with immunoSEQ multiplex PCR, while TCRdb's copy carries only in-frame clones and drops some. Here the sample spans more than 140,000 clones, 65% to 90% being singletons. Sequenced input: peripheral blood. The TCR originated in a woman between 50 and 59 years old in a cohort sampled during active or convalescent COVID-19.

The CDR3: CASSLQNYGYTF. The CDR3 nucleotides read TGCGCCAGCAGCTTACAGAACTATGGCTACACCTTC. V usage is TRBV5-1 and J usage is TRBJ1-2; D is unclear. V was pared by 2 bases and J by 2 bases, with 4 bases between. The V gene's germline CDR1 is SGHRS and CDR2 YFSETQ. This CDR3 region has 12 residues.